Presented here are 30 T cell receptor beta chains from one specimen sequenced in a study of CD8 T cells in Susac syndrome. Reverse transcription used about 0.45 to 1 ug RNA and random hexamers. In TCRdb, the immunoSEQ multiplex PCR reads were re-called with MiXCR into one record per CDR3 protein. Here the sample spans around 200,000 distinct CDR3 sequences, over 90% being singletons. The specimen was CD8+ T cells from PBMCs. The receptors originated from a human donor with Susac syndrome.

The genes are TRBV9 and TRBJ2-2, with D perhaps assigned TRBD1 or TRBD2 (5 bases each). Trimming removed 1 base from V and 7 bases from J, with 14 bases in between. This CDR3 is built from 15 residues. Germline loops: CDR1 SGDLS, CDR2 YYNGEE. The CDR3, as DNA: TGTGCCAGCAGCGTACAGGGCCTCGGGAACGGGGAGCTGTTTTTT. Protein: CASSVQGLGNGELFF.

This chain connects TRBV29-1 to TRBJ2-7; 10 bases agree with TRBD1. The CDR3 has 18 amino acids. Unmatched junction bases numbered 20, after V lost 3 bases and J lost 6 bases. The germline V gene encodes CDR1 SQVTM and CDR2 ANQGSEA. The CDR3 protein is CSVEGMTGGALLGGEQYF. In DNA, the CDR3 is TGCAGCGTTGAGGGGATGACAGGGGGCGCGTTATTAGGGGGCGAGCAGTACTTC.

This clonotype was detected only once. This chain connects TRBV25-1 to TRBJ1-1, with D possibly matching TRBD1 (5 bases). CDR3 length equals 13 residues. V dropped 1 base and J dropped 8 bases, with 11 bases sitting between them. Germline CDR1 is MGHDK and CDR2 is SYGVNS. CDR3 residues: CASSESDRDEAFF. For the CDR3, the DNA is TGTGCCAGCAGTGAATCAGACCGGGACGAAGCTTTCTTT.

The CDR3 region is CSASSGSSFYNEQFF. The CDR3 coding sequence is TGCAGTGCTAGTAGCGGGAGTAGCTTCTACAATGAGCAGTTCTTC. The gene calls are TRBV20-1 and TRBJ2-1, with 9 nucleotides matching TRBD2. Germline CDR1 reads DFQATT; CDR2 reads SNEGSKA (reference sequence). This CDR3 has 15 amino acids. V was clipped by 3 bases and J by 3 bases; unmatched bases: 6.

V gene TRBV7-2 combines with J gene TRBJ2-1; possibly TRBD2 for D (6 bases). In germline, CDR1 is SGHTA, CDR2 FQGNSA. The CDR3 sequence is 15 residues long. With 4 bases removed from V and 4 bases from J, the gap between germline ends came to 14 bases. CDR3 amino acids: CASSSGTGLYNEQFF. The CDR3 DNA reads TGTGCCAGCAGCTCCGGGACGGGACTTTACAATGAGCAGTTCTTC.

The chain is built from TRBV4-1 and TRBJ2-1; TRBD2 matches at 8 bases. This CDR3 spans 16 amino acids. Germline assignment: CDR1 MGHRA and CDR2 YSYEKL. The V and J ends lost 6 bases and 3 bases, in that order; junction bases with no gene match: 10. Here the CDR3 DNA reads TGCGCCAGCAGTCAAACAGGTAGCGGGAACTACAATGAGCAGTTCTTC. Encoded protein: CASSQTGSGNYNEQFF.

The CDR3 DNA reads TGTGCCAGCAGTTCTCTTCAAGGGGGCGCCTGGAATTCACCCCTCCACTTT. Residues: CASSSLQGGAWNSPLHF. The chain combines TRBV27 with TRBJ1-6; 7 bases map to TRBD1. Germline V gene sequence: CDR1 MNHEY, CDR2 SMNVEV (reference sequence). With 4 bases clipped from V and 7 bases from J, the junction kept 13 bases outside the gene matches. This CDR3 is 17 amino acids long.

This rearrangement joins TRBV28 to TRBJ1-5; D is undetermined. This CDR3 comprises 14 residues. The V and J ends lost 5 bases and 7 bases respectively, with 15 bases between them. Germline loops: CDR1 MDHEN, CDR2 SYDVKM. The CDR3 nucleotides read TGTGCCAGCAGTCCCCTGGGGTTGGAGCAGCCCCAGCATTTT. It encodes CASSPLGLEQPQHF.

The gene calls are TRBV9 and TRBJ2-5, with D possibly being TRBD2 (6 bases). Germline values: CDR1 SGDLS, CDR2 YYNGEE. CDR3 length: 15 amino acids. The V end lost 0 bases, the J end lost 4 bases, and 13 bases lay between the germline ends. CDR3 nucleotides: TGTGCCAGCAGCGTAGGGGGCGGAGGGAGAGAGACCCAGTACTTC. Its protein product is CASSVGGGGRETQYF.

V usage is TRBV29-1 and J usage is TRBJ2-3; weak D call: TRBD1 (6 bases). The CDR3 has 13 amino acids. Deletions cut 6 bases from V and 4 bases from J, with 14 bases between. From germline, CDR1 is SQVTM and CDR2 ANQGSEA. CDR3 in amino acids: CSVERGSADTQYF. In DNA, the CDR3 is TGCAGCGTCGAGAGGGGGAGTGCAGATACGCAGTATTTT.

The chain joins TRBV6-1 to TRBJ2-7; D gene uncertain. Trimming pared 5 bases from V and 10 bases from J, leaving 9 bases between. Germline CDR1 is MNHNS and CDR2 is SASEGT. This CDR3 is built from 10 residues. The CDR3 region is CASSSLEQYF. The CDR3 nucleotides read TGTGCCAGCAGTAGCCTGGAACAGTACTTC.

The CDR3 DNA follows: TGTGCCAGCAGCCCTAGTTACCTCTACGAGCAGTACTTC. Its translation is CASSPSYLYEQYF. The rearrangement uses TRBV28 and TRBJ2-7; D not certain. CDR1 and CDR2 from the germline V gene are MDHEN and SYDVKM. The CDR3 is made up of 13 amino acids. With 6 bases removed from V and 3 bases from J, the gap between germline ends came to 12 bases. Supplemented by reference TRBV28 and TRBJ2-7, the full variable domain reads DVKVTQSSRYLVKRTGEKVFLECVQDMDHENMFWYRQDPGLGLRLIYFSYDVKMKEKGDIPEGYSVSREKKERFSLILESASTNQTSMYLCASSPSYLYEQYFGPGTRLTVT.

This clonotype occurred once. The rearrangement uses TRBV29-1 and TRBJ1-3; no reliable D call. V lost 5 bases to trimming and J lost 6 bases, with 14 bases between them. The CDR3 loop spans 13 amino acids. Germline loops: CDR1 SQVTM, CDR2 ANQGSEA. CDR3 sequence: CSVKWTPENTIYF. The CDR3 DNA is TGCAGCGTTAAATGGACGCCAGAAAACACCATATATTTT.

The rearrangement joins TRBV7-9 to TRBJ1-2; 7 nucleotides line up with TRBD1. The V gene's germline CDR1 is SEHNR and CDR2 FQNEAQ (reference sequence). V shed 6 bases, J shed 4 bases, and the junction held 8 bases outside the gene matches. This CDR3 is built from 14 residues. The CDR3 is CASSSGQASYGYTF. Here the CDR3 DNA reads TGTGCCAGCAGTTCCGGACAGGCGAGCTATGGCTACACCTTC.

The chain recombines TRBV20-1 with TRBJ2-3, with TRBD2 matching 10 bases. This CDR3 region has 17 residues. Germline CDR1 is DFQATT and CDR2 is SNEGSKA (reference sequence). J was trimmed by 6 bases and V by 1 base; bases with no gene match: 13. In nucleotides, the CDR3 is TGCAGTGCTAGAGGTCGACCGGGACTAGCGTCGATGGATACGCAGTATTTT. Translated, it gives CSARGRPGLASMDTQYF.

This chain links TRBV7-3 with TRBJ2-1; 10 bases are a match to TRBD2. The CDR3 consists of 15 residues. The germline V gene encodes CDR1 SGHTA and CDR2 FQGTGA. V gave up 1 base and J gave up 7 bases; unmatched junction bases: 4. This chain's CDR3 is CASSLSSSGGNEQFF. CDR3 nucleotides: TGTGCCAGCAGCTTAAGTTCTAGCGGGGGTAATGAGCAGTTCTTC.

This sequence joins TRBV20-1 and TRBJ2-7, with D uncertain. Trimming left V 0 bases short and J 3 bases short, with 15 bases between. Germline V lookup: CDR1 DFQATT, CDR2 SNEGSKA (reference sequence). The CDR3 totals 15 residues. CDR3 protein: CSARDPLAGVYEQYF. Written as DNA, the CDR3 is TGCAGTGCTAGAGATCCCCTGGCAGGCGTCTACGAGCAGTACTTC.

The chain uses TRBV12-3 or TRBV12-4 and TRBJ2-7; D gene unclear. Trimming pared 1 base from V and 7 bases from J, leaving 8 bases between. The length of the CDR3 is 12 residues. The CDR3 DNA sequence: TGTGCCAGCAGTTTAGGTATACGGGAGCAGTACTTC. This gives the protein CASSLGIREQYF.

The sample holds one count of this clonotype. The rearrangement uses TRBV4-1 and TRBJ1-1; D gene ambiguous. This CDR3 is 15 amino acids long. Germline assignment: CDR1 MGHRA and CDR2 YSYEKL. The V gene lost 1 base and the J gene lost 0 bases, with 9 bases spanning the gap. CDR3 nucleotide sequence: TGCGCCAGCAGCCAAGGAGGCGGCTTGAACACTGAAGCTTTCTTT. It translates to CASSQGGGLNTEAFF.

This rearrangement joins TRBV19 to TRBJ2-7; 8 bases align to TRBD1. V lost 3 bases and J lost 2; bases outside the gene matches: 3. This CDR3 is built from 14 residues. Germline V gene data show CDR1 as LNHDA and CDR2 as SQIVND (reference sequence). The CDR3 nucleotides read TGTGCCAGTAGTATGTCGGGACAGGCCTACGAGCAGTACTTC. Amino acid sequence: CASSMSGQAYEQYF. Full variable domain (rest looked up from reference TRBV19 and TRBJ2-7): DGGITQSPKYLFRKEGQNVTLSCEQNLNHDAMYWYRQDPGQGLRLIYYSQIVNDFQKGDIAEGYSVSREKKESFPLTVTSAQKNPTAFYLCASSMSGQAYEQYFGPGTRLTVT.

V usage is TRBV4-1 and J usage is TRBJ1-1, with 10 bases lining up with TRBD1. With 0 bases clipped from V and 4 bases from J, the junction kept 8 bases outside the gene matches. The CDR3 contains 17 residues. CDR1 is MGHRA, CDR2 YSYEKL, per germline. The CDR3 DNA sequence: TGCGCCAGCAGCCAAGATGGGGTCGGACAGGGGGTCACTGAAGCTTTCTTT. Translated: CASSQDGVGQGVTEAFF.

This clonotype was observed once. The chain couples TRBV6-5 to TRBJ1-1; D gene unclear. The germline gives CDR1 MNHEY, CDR2 SVGAGI. This CDR3 is built from 13 residues. V was shortened by 5 bases and J by 1 base, with 8 bases between the two germline ends. Here the CDR3 DNA reads TGTGCCAGCAGTAACGGGGAGAACACTGAAGCTTTCTTT. Its translation is CASSNGENTEAFF.

The chain recombines TRBV12-3 or TRBV12-4 with TRBJ1-3; the D is unclear. The CDR3 runs to 15 residues. V was cut by 3 bases and J by 0 bases, with 9 bases left in between. CDR3 loop: CASSLAGDSGNTIYF. The CDR3 nucleotides read TGTGCCAGCAGTTTGGCCGGTGACTCTGGAAACACCATATATTTT.

This sequence joins TRBV14 and TRBJ2-1; D unclear. Per the germline V gene, CDR1 is SGHDN and CDR2 is FVKESK. V was cut by 2 bases and J by 2 bases, with 4 bases left in between. CDR3 length: 13 amino acids. The CDR3 loop is CASSQFAYNEQFF. The DNA of the CDR3 is TGTGCCAGCAGCCAATTTGCCTACAATGAGCAGTTCTTC.

V is TRBV29-1 and J is TRBJ1-2; 8 positions agree with TRBD1. The germline CDR1 and CDR2 sequences are SQVTM and ANQGSEA. CDR3 size: 15 residues. After removal of 7 bases from V and 5 bases from J, the junction contained 15 bases not matched to a gene. CDR3 in amino acids: CSATIEDRAFYGYTF. In DNA, the CDR3 is TGCAGCGCCACTATAGAGGACAGGGCTTTTTATGGCTACACCTTC.

The rearrangement uses TRBV5-4 and TRBJ2-2; D may be TRBD2 (6 bases). The CDR3 sequence is 17 residues long. Germline-derived CDR1 and CDR2 are SGHNT and YYREEE (reference sequence). The V end lost 0 bases, the J end lost 8 bases, and 20 bases lay between the germline ends. CDR3 protein: CASSLGRQGGVMGELFF. Here the CDR3 DNA reads TGTGCCAGCAGCTTGGGGCGGCAGGGAGGAGTGATGGGGGAGCTGTTTTTT. Complete variable domain (other parts from reference TRBV5-4 and TRBJ2-2): ETGVTQSPTHLIKTRGQQVTLRCSSQSGHNTVSWYQQALGQGPQFIFQYYREEENGRGNFPPRFSGLQFPNYSSELNVNALELDDSALYLCASSLGRQGGVMGELFFGEGSRLTVL.

The V call is TRBV4-1, the J call TRBJ2-7; TRBD2 might be the D (5 bases). Trimming removed 1 base at V and 0 bases at J, with 10 bases between. The CDR3 is 15 residues long. CDR1 and CDR2 (germline): MGHRA, YSYEKL. The CDR3 spells CASSQVEGSSYEQYF. The CDR3 nucleotides are TGCGCCAGCAGCCAAGTAGAGGGCAGCTCCTACGAGCAGTACTTC.

The rearrangement links TRBV18 to TRBJ2-7; 10 nucleotides agree with TRBD2. Germline V CDR1 and CDR2: KGHSH, LQKENI. Trimming took 4 bases from V and 6 from J; bases not matched to a gene: 15. The CDR3 is 17 amino acids. The CDR3 nucleotides are TGTGCCAGCTCACGAACACTAGCGGGGTTGTTTCGTGGCGAGCAGTACTTC. Translating it yields CASSRTLAGLFRGEQYF. The full variable domain, completed using reference TRBV18 and TRBJ2-7, is NAGVMQNPRHLVRRRGQEARLRCSPMKGHSHVYWYRQLPEEGLKFMVYLQKENIIDESGMPKERFSAEFPKEGPSILRIQQVVRGDSAAYFCASSRTLAGLFRGEQYFGPGTRLTVT.

J is TRBJ1-1 and V is TRBV29-1, with no clear D. Trimming removed 0 bases at V and 1 base at J, with 6 bases between. CDR1 is SQVTM and CDR2 is ANQGSEA in the germline V gene. The CDR3 is 13 amino acids. CDR3 loop: CSVEDRSNTEAFF. The DNA for the CDR3 is TGCAGCGTTGAAGACAGGTCGAACACTGAAGCTTTCTTT. The full variable domain, its missing parts supplied by reference TRBV29-1 and TRBJ1-1, is SAVISQKPSRDICQRGTSLTIQCQVDSQVTMMFWYRQQPGQSLTLIATANQGSEATYESGFVIDKFPISRPNLTFSTLTVSNMSPEDSSIYLCSVEDRSNTEAFFGQGTRLTVV.

The chain carries TRBV6-5 and TRBJ2-5; 10 bases are shared with TRBD1. The CDR3 extends over 17 amino acids. The germline CDR1 and CDR2 sequences are MNHEY and SVGAGI. V gave up 5 bases and J gave up 5 bases; unmatched junction bases: 14. This CDR3 reads CASSHSTGGEIGETQYF. The CDR3 DNA sequence: TGTGCCAGCAGTCATTCGACAGGGGGCGAGATTGGCGAGACCCAGTACTTC.